Each of the 15 T cell receptor beta chains below was sequenced from the same sample in a study of blood T cell repertoires in COVID-19. This table comes from immunoSEQ multiplex PCR, and its TCRdb copy is limited to in-frame clones, with some not included. The sample has around 100,000 clones, 82% seen once; the top ten hold 7.9%. The sequenced sample was peripheral blood. Source of these receptors: a man between 65 and 85 years old with acute or convalescent COVID-19.

The chain employs TRBV29-1 and TRBJ1-4; D gene unclear. The V gene's germline CDR1 is SQVTM and CDR2 ANQGSEA. Trimming took 0 bases from V and 8 from J, leaving 16 bases between them. The CDR3 runs 15 residues. The DNA of the CDR3 is TGCAGCGTTGAAGAGAGGACGGGGATACCGGAAAAACTGTTTTTT. This codes for CSVEERTGIPEKLFF.

The rearrangement joins TRBV2 to TRBJ2-4; D gene uncertain. The V gene lost 3 bases and the J gene lost 9 bases, with 9 bases spanning the gap. Germline V gives CDR1 SNHLY, CDR2 FYNNEI. The CDR3 extends over 12 amino acids. Written as DNA, the CDR3 is TGTGCCAGCAGTGATGCTAATGTCATTCAGTACTTC. This sequence encodes CASSDANVIQYF.

V is TRBV6-5 and J is TRBJ2-7, with 13 bases matching TRBD2. V trimming: 6 bases; J trimming: 6 bases; junction bases outside the gene matches: 5. The CDR3 consists of 14 residues. Germline CDR1 reads MNHEY; CDR2 reads SVGAGI. The DNA for the CDR3 is TGTGCCAGCAGAGGGACTAGCGGGATCGGCGAGCAGTACTTC. This sequence encodes CASRGTSGIGEQYF.

The rearrangement links TRBV5-1 to TRBJ2-2, with TRBD1 matching 8 bases. Germline V CDR1 and CDR2: SGHRS, YFSETQ. Trimming cost V 2 bases and J 2 bases; bases outside gene matches: 5. This CDR3 is 16 amino acids long. DNA for the CDR3: TGCGCCAGCAGCTTAATCGGACAGGGAAACACCGGGGAGCTGTTTTTT. This gives the protein CASSLIGQGNTGELFF.

V usage is TRBV3-1 (or the pseudogene TRBV3-2) and J usage is TRBJ2-1; no reliable D call. V lost 6 bases and J lost 12, with 12 bases in between. The CDR3 has 11 residues. CDR1 is LGHDT and CDR2 is YNNKEL in the germline V gene (reference sequence). The CDR3 coding sequence is TGTGCCAGCAGGAGCGCGGCATTGCAGTTCTTC. Translation: CASRSAALQFF.

The DNA for the CDR3 is TGCGCCAGCAGCCTGGGGACAGGATTAAATGAAAAACTGTTTTTT. This encodes CASSLGTGLNEKLFF. The chain joins TRBV5-1 to TRBJ1-4; 8 nucleotides agree with TRBD1. Trimming took 4 bases from V and 5 from J; bases not matched to a gene: 7. The CDR3 length is 15 residues. Germline V gene lookup returns CDR1 SGHRS and CDR2 YFSETQ.

CDR3 coding DNA: TGCAGCGTGGGCAGGGGGGGGACAGATACGCAGTATTTT. Translation: CSVGRGGTDTQYF. The chain is built from TRBV29-1 and TRBJ2-3; D tentatively fits TRBD1 or TRBD2 (7 bases each). Germline assignment: CDR1 SQVTM and CDR2 ANQGSEA. The V and J ends lost 6 bases and 3 bases respectively, with 13 bases between them. CDR3 length: 13 residues.

The chain's CDR3 is CASSLGQAGDTQYF. CDR3 DNA: TGTGCCAGCAGTCTGGGACAGGCGGGAGATACGCAGTATTTT. V usage is TRBV28 and J usage is TRBJ2-3; 8 nucleotides match TRBD1. With 5 bases clipped from V and 5 bases from J, the junction kept 6 bases outside the gene matches. CDR1 is MDHEN and CDR2 is SYDVKM in the germline V gene. This CDR3 is built from 14 residues.

Written as DNA, the CDR3 is TGTGCCACCAGCAGGGGGTACCAGGAGGCGGGTGTGAACACTGAAGCTTTCTTT. This codes for CATSRGYQEAGVNTEAFF. The V and J genes are TRBV15 and TRBJ1-1; D ambiguous. The CDR3 loop spans 18 amino acids. Trimming shortened V by 3 bases and J by 0 bases, and 20 bases separated the two germline ends. CDR1 and CDR2 (germline): LNHNV, YYDKDF (reference sequence).

This clone was seen a handful of times. The chain uses TRBV5-1 and TRBJ2-1, with D possibly TRBD2 on 6 matching bases. Per the germline V gene, CDR1 is SGHRS and CDR2 is YFSETQ. Trimming shortened V by 0 bases and J by 5 bases, and 12 bases separated the two germline ends. The CDR3 totals 15 residues. This CDR3 is CASSLALASHNEQFF. CDR3 DNA: TGCGCCAGCAGCTTGGCCCTAGCGAGCCACAATGAGCAGTTCTTC.

This clone was seen just once. The chain combines TRBV2 with TRBJ1-6, with a weak D call TRBD1 (5 bases). Per the germline V gene, CDR1 is SNHLY and CDR2 is FYNNEI. The V gene lost 6 bases and the J gene lost 10 bases, with 16 bases spanning the gap. CDR3 size: 14 residues. CDR3 region: CASRDDSARSPLHF. For the CDR3, the DNA is TGTGCCAGCAGGGATGACAGCGCGAGGTCACCCCTCCACTTT.

The rearrangement links TRBV5-6 to TRBJ2-7; D perhaps matches TRBD2 (5 bases). Germline CDR1 SGHDT, CDR2 YYEEEE. Trimming shortened V by 1 base and J by 2 bases, and 10 bases separated the two germline ends. This CDR3 contains 14 residues. CDR3 sequence reads: CASSLWGDPYEQYF. The CDR3 nucleotides read TGTGCCAGCAGCTTGTGGGGAGACCCCTACGAGCAGTACTTC.

The V gene is TRBV7-2, the J gene TRBJ1-5; D not certain. V dropped 4 bases and J dropped 6 bases, with 13 bases sitting between them. Germline CDR1 reads SGHTA; CDR2 reads FQGNSA. The CDR3 runs 14 residues. CDR3 in DNA: TGTGCCAGCAGCTCTCGGGAAAGTTCTCAGCCCCAGCATTTT. This codes for CASSSRESSQPQHF.

The CDR3 reads CASSVSPGESGIAKNIQYF. For the CDR3, the DNA is TGTGCCAGCAGCGTATCCCCGGGGGAGAGCGGTATAGCCAAAAACATTCAGTACTTC. The V gene is TRBV9, the J gene TRBJ2-4, with TRBD2 as a possible D gene (6 bases). V lost 1 base, J lost 0 bases, and 20 bases lay in between. The CDR3 consists of 19 residues. From germline, CDR1 is SGDLS and CDR2 YYNGEE.

The table lists this clone with a count of one. The chain recombines TRBV5-1 with TRBJ1-3, with 7 bases fitting TRBD1. CDR3 length: 16 amino acids. Per germline, CDR1 SGHRS and CDR2 YFSETQ. The trim removed 4 bases at V and 4 bases at J, leaving 11 bases unmatched. CDR3 sequence reads: CASSLVSRDRGNTIYF. CDR3 in DNA: TGCGCCAGCAGCCTCGTATCCCGGGACAGAGGAAACACCATATATTTT.